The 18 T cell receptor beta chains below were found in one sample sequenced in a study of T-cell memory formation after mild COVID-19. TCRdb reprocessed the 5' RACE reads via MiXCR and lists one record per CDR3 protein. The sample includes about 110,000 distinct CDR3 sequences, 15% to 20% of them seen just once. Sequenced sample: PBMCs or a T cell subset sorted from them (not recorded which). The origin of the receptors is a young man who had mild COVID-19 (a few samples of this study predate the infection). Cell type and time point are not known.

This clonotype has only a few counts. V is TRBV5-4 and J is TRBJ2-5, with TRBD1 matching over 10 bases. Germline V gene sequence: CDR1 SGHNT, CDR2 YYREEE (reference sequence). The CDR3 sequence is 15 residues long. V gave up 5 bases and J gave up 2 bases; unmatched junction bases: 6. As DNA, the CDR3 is TGTGCCAGCAGATCAAGGACAGGGGGGCAAGAGACCCAGTACTTC. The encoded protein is CASRSRTGGQETQYF. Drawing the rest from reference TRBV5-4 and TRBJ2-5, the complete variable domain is ETGVTQSPTHLIKTRGQQVTLRCSSQSGHNTVSWYQQALGQGPQFIFQYYREEENGRGNFPPRFSGLQFPNYSSELNVNALELDDSALYLCASRSRTGGQETQYFGPGTRLLVL.

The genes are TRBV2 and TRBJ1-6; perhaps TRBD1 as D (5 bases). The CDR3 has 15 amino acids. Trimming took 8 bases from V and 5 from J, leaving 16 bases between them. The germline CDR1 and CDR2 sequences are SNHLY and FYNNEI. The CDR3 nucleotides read TGTGCCAGCCCTGAGGGAGGGGCAGATAATTCACCCCTCCACTTT. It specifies CASPEGGADNSPLHF.

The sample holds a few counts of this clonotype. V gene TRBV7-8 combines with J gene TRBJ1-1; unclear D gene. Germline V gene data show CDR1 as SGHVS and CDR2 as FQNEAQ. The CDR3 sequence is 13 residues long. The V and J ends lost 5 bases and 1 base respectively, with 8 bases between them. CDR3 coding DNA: TGTGCCAGCAGCCAATCAAAGAACACTGAAGCTTTCTTT. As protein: CASSQSKNTEAFF.

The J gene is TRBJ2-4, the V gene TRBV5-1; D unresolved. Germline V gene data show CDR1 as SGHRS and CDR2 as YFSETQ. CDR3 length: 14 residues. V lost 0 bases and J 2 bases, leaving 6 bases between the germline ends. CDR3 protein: CASSLGVTKNIQYF. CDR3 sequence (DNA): TGCGCCAGCAGCTTGGGGGTCACCAAAAACATTCAGTACTTC.

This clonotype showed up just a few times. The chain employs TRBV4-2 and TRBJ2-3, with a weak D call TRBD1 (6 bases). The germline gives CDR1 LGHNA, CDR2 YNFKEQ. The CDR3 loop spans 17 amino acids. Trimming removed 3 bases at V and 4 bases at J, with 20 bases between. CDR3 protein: CASSQGPTDRVSDTQYF. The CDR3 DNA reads TGTGCCAGCAGCCAGGGGCCGACGGACAGAGTATCAGATACGCAGTATTTT.

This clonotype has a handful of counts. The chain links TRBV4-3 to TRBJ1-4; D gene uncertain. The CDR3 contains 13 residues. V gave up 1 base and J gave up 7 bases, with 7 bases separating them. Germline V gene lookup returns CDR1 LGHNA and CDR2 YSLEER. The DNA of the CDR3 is TGCGCCAGCAGCCAAGGTGTGTTTGAAAAACTGTTTTTT. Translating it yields CASSQGVFEKLFF.

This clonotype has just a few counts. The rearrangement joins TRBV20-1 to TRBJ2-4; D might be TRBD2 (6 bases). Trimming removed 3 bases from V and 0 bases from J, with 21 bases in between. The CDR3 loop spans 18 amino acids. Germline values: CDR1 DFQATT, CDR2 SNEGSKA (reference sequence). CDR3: CSASSFRRETLAKNIQYF. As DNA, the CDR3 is TGCAGTGCTAGTTCATTCCGGCGGGAAACTCTAGCCAAAAACATTCAGTACTTC.

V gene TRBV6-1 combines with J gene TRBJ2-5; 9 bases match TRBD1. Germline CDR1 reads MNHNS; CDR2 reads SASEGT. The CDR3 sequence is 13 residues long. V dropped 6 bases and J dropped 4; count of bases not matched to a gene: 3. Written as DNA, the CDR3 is TGTGCCAGCAGCGTGGGACAGGGAGAGACCCAGTACTTC. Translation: CASSVGQGETQYF.

The CDR3 DNA follows: TGTGCCAGCAGCGGCAGACTAGCGGGACCCTCCTACAATGAGCAGTTCTTC. This encodes CASSGRLAGPSYNEQFF. The genes are TRBV7-2 and TRBJ2-1, with 11 nucleotides matching TRBD2. Germline lookup yields CDR1 SGHTA and CDR2 FQGNSA. The trim removed 5 bases at V and 0 bases at J, leaving 6 bases unmatched. CDR3 size: 17 residues.

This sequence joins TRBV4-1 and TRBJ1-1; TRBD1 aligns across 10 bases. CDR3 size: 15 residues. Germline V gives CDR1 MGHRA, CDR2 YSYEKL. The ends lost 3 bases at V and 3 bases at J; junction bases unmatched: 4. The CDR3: CASSQTGGGDTEAFF. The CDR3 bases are TGCGCCAGCAGCCAGACAGGGGGCGGGGACACTGAAGCTTTCTTT.

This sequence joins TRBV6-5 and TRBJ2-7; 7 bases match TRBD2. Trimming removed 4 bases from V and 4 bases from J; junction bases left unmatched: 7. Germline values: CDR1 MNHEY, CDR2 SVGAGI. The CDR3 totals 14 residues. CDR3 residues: CASSWTRAGYEQYF. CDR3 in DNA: TGTGCCAGCAGTTGGACTCGAGCGGGGTACGAGCAGTACTTC.

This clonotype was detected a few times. CDR3 loop: CASSPRVRADTQYF. The CDR3 nucleotides read TGTGCCAGCTCACCGAGGGTTAGGGCAGATACGCAGTATTTT. V is TRBV18 and J is TRBJ2-3, with D perhaps TRBD2 (5 bases). The germline V gene encodes CDR1 KGHSH and CDR2 LQKENI. The ends were cut back, 3 bases at V and 4 bases at J, with 11 bases in the middle. The CDR3 is made up of 14 amino acids.

For the CDR3, the DNA is TGTGCCAGCAGCGACGACGTAGCTTTCTTT. Encoded protein: CASSDDVAFF. This sequence joins TRBV21-1 and TRBJ1-1. TRBV21-1 is a known pseudogene. The CDR3 has 10 residues.

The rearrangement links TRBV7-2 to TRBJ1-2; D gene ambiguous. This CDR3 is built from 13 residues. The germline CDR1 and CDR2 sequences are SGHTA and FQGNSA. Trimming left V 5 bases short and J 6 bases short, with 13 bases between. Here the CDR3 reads CASSRFREDGYTF. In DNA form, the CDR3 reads TGTGCCAGCAGCCGTTTCCGGGAAGATGGCTACACCTTC.

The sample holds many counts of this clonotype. CDR3 loop: CSAAIAASTDTQYF. The CDR3 nucleotides read TGCAGTGCCGCGATTGCCGCTAGCACAGATACGCAGTATTTT. The V and J genes are TRBV20-1 and TRBJ2-3; no clear D gene. This CDR3 region has 14 residues. V shed 6 bases and J shed 0 bases, with 13 bases lying between them. The germline CDR1 and CDR2 sequences are DFQATT and SNEGSKA (reference sequence).

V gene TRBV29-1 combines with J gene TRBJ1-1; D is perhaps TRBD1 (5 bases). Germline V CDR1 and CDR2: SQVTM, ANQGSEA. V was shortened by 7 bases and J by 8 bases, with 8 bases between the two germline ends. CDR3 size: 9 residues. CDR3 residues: CSGRGEAFF. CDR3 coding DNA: TGCAGCGGGCGGGGGGAAGCTTTCTTT.

The CDR3 loop is CASSGDREALEQYF. The CDR3 bases are TGTGCCAGCTCAGGGGACAGGGAGGCCCTGGAGCAGTACTTC. The chain is built from TRBV18 and TRBJ2-7, with 9 bases matching TRBD1. J was trimmed by 7 bases and V by 5 bases; bases with no gene match: 9. The CDR3 sequence is 14 residues long. CDR1 is KGHSH, CDR2 LQKENI, per germline.

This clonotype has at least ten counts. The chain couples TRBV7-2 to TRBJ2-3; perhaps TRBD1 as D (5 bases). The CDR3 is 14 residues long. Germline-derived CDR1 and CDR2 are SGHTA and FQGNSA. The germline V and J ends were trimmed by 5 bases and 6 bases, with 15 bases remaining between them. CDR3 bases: TGTGCCAGCAGCGCACGACAGTTTCCTGATACGCAGTATTTT. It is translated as CASSARQFPDTQYF.